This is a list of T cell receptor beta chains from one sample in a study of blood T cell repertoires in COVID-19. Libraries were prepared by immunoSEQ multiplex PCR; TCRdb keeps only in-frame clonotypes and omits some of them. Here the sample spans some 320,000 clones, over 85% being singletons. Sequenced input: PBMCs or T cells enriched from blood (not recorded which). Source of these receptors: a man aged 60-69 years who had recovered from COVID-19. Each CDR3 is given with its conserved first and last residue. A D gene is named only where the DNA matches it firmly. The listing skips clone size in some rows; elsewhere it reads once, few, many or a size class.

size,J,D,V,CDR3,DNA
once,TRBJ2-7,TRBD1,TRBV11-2,CASSLGPGQSSYEQYF,TGTGCCAGCAGCTTAGGTCCGGGACAGAGCTCCTACGAGCAGTACTTC
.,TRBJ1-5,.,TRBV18,CASSGGGGAGAQPQHF,TGTGCCAGCTCCGGCGGCGGGGGGGCAGGGGCTCAGCCCCAGCATTTT
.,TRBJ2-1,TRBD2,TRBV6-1,CASKLAGGPEQFF,TGTGCCAGCAAGCTAGCGGGGGGGCCTGAGCAGTTCTTC
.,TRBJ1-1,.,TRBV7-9,CASSPRGETVNTEAFF,TGTGCCAGCAGCCCCCGGGGGGAGACAGTGAACACTGAAGCTTTCTTT
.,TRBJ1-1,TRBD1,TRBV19,CASSTGQAEATEAFF,TGTGCCAGTAGTACTGGACAGGCGGAGGCCACTGAAGCTTTCTTT
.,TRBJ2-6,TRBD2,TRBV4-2,CASSQGLQRGTSGANVLTF,TGTGCCAGCAGCCAAGGGTTGCAGCGGGGGACCTCTGGGGCCAACGTCCTGACTTTC
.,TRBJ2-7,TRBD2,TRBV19,CASSPSVAGGLGEQYF,TGTGCCAGTAGTCCGTCAGTAGCGGGAGGGCTTGGCGAGCAGTACTTC
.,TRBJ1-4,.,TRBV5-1,CASSPQGKGTNEKLFF,TGCGCCAGCAGCCCGCAGGGAAAGGGAACTAATGAAAAACTGTTTTTT
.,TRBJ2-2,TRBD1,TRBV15,CATSRGGQANTGELFF,TGTGCCACCAGCAGAGGGGGACAGGCGAACACCGGGGAGCTGTTTTTT
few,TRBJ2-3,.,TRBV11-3,CASSSLGRDTQYF,TGTGCCAGCAGCTCGTTGGGGAGGGATACGCAGTATTTT
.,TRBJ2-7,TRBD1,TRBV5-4,CASSLGTGTGASYEQYF,TGTGCCAGCAGCTTGGGGACCGGGACAGGGGCTTCCTACGAGCAGTACTTC
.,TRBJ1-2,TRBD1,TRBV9,CASSVQVGDFGGQTPLYGYTF,TGTGCCAGCAGCGTACAGGTGGGGGATTTCGGGGGACAGACACCCCTCTATGGCTACACCTTC
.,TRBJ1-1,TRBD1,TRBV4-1,CASSQAQGVWTEAFF,TGCGCCAGCAGCCAAGCCCAGGGGGTATGGACTGAAGCTTTCTTT
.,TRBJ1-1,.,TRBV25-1,CASSGAAGTLNTEAFF,TGTGCCAGCAGTGGGGCTGCGGGAACTTTGAACACTGAAGCTTTCTTT
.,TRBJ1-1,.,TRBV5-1,CASSFAGRMNTEAFF,TGCGCCAGCAGCTTCGCGGGGAGGATGAACACTGAAGCTTTCTTT
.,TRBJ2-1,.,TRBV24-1,CATSDGGRDNNEQFF,TGTGCCACCAGTGACGGGGGGAGGGACAACAATGAGCAGTTCTTC
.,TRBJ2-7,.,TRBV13,CASSLGVRGYEQYF,TGTGCCAGCAGCTTAGGGGTCAGGGGCTACGAGCAGTACTTC
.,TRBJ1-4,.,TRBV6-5,CASSTQGTNEKLFF,TGTGCCAGCAGTACACAGGGTACTAATGAAAAACTGTTTTTT
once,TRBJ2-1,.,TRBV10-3,CAISESSRSLIDEQFF,TGTGCCATCAGTGAGTCGAGTCGGAGTCTCATTGATGAGCAGTTCTTC
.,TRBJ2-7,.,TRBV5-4,CASSLQTGIYEQYF,TGTGCCAGCAGCTTGCAGACAGGAATCTACGAGCAGTACTTC
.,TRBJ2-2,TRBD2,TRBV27,CASRLAGGLTGELFF,TGTGCCAGCAGGCTAGCGGGGGGACTCACCGGGGAGCTGTTTTTT
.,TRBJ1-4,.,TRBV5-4,CASSLYRSGVNEKLFF,TGTGCCAGCAGCTTGTACAGGAGTGGGGTTAATGAAAAACTGTTTTTT
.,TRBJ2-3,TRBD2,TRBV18,CASSPLSSGGGVDTQYF,TGTGCCAGCTCACCACTCTCTAGCGGGGGAGGTGTAGATACGCAGTATTTT
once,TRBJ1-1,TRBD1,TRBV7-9,CASSDRDRGVGTEAFF,TGTGCCAGCAGCGACCGGGACAGGGGAGTAGGCACTGAAGCTTTCTTT
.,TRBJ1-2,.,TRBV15,CATSRGGATPGGYTF,TGTGCCACCAGCAGAGGGGGAGCTACCCCGGGGGGCTACACCTTC
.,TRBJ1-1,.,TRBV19,CASSMGAAGNTEAFF,TGTGCCAGTAGTATGGGGGCGGCAGGGAACACTGAAGCTTTCTTT
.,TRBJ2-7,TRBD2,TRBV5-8,CASSWPSGSPKSRYEQYF,TGTGCCAGCAGCTGGCCTAGCGGGAGTCCCAAAAGTCGCTACGAGCAGTACTTC
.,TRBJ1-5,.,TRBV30,CAWSAGMAGNQPQHF,TGTGCCTGGAGTGCTGGTATGGCAGGCAATCAGCCCCAGCATTTT
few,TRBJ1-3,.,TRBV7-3,CASSSQGSGNTIYF,TGTGCCAGCAGCTCACAGGGTTCTGGAAACACCATATATTTT
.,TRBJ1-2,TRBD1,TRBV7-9,CASSLGQSYGYTF,TGTGCCAGCAGCTTGGGACAGAGCTATGGCTACACCTTC
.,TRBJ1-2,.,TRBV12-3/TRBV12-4,CASSFSRGVGYTF,TGTGCCAGCAGTTTTTCCAGGGGTGTTGGCTACACCTTC
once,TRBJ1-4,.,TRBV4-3,CASSRAPPRGTNEKLFF,TGCGCCAGCAGCCGCGCCCCACCGAGAGGGACTAATGAAAAACTGTTTTTT
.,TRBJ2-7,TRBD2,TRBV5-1,CASSLWLAGGYEQYF,TGCGCCAGCAGCTTGTGGCTAGCGGGAGGTTACGAGCAGTACTTC
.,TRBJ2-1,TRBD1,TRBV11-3,CASSWDSNEQFF,TGTGCCAGCAGCTGGGACAGCAATGAGCAGTTCTTC
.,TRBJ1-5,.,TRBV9,CASSVSGENQPQHF,TGTGCCAGCAGCGTATCGGGGGAAAATCAGCCCCAGCATTTT
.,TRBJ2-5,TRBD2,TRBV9,CASSVTPRGVQETQYF,TGTGCCAGCAGCGTAACGCCTCGGGGGGTACAAGAGACCCAGTACTTC
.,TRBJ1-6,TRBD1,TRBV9,CASSDRGQGSPLHF,TGTGCCAGCAGCGACAGGGGGCAGGGATCACCCCTCCACTTT
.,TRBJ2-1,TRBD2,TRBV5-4,CASIRGGTSGRDEQFF,TGTGCCAGCATCCGAGGAGGGACTAGCGGGAGGGATGAGCAGTTCTTC
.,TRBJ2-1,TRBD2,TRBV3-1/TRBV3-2,CASSPTKTGTSGIYEQFF,TGTGCCAGCAGCCCCACAAAAACCGGGACTAGCGGGATATATGAGCAGTTCTTC
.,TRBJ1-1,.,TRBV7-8,CASSFSRGTEAFF,TGTGCCAGCAGCTTCAGTAGGGGCACTGAAGCTTTCTTT
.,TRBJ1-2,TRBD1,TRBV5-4,CASSSPRDSLNYGYTF,TGTGCCAGCAGCTCGCCCCGGGACAGTCTTAACTATGGCTACACCTTC
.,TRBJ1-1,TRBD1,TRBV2,CASSGRGQGKTEAFF,TGTGCCAGCAGTGGCAGAGGACAGGGCAAAACTGAAGCTTTCTTT
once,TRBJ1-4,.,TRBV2,CASSRGTGNEKLFF,TGTGCCAGCAGTCGGGGGACGGGTAATGAAAAACTGTTTTTT
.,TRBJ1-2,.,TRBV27,CASSPKRTGVYGYTF,TGTGCCAGCAGTCCCAAGAGGACGGGGGTCTATGGCTACACCTTC
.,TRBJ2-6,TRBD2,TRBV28,CASSTPQLAGNGPGANVLTF,TGTGCCAGCAGCACCCCCCAGCTAGCGGGAAACGGGCCAGGGGCCAACGTCCTGACTTTC
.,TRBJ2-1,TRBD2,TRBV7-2,CASSLSGGTYNEQFF,TGTGCCAGCAGCTTATCGGGGGGAACCTACAATGAGCAGTTCTTC
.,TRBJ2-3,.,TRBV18,CASSPGDTQYF,TGTGCCAGCTCACCAGGCGATACGCAGTATTTT
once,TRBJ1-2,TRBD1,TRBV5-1,CASSFGQGAYGYTF,TGCGCCAGCAGCTTCGGACAGGGGGCCTATGGCTACACCTTC
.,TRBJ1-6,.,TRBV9,CASSVAGDNSPLHF,TGTGCCAGCAGCGTAGCAGGGGACAATTCACCCCTCCACTTT
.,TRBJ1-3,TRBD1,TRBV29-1,CSVVGQGAGNTIYF,TGCAGCGTTGTCGGACAGGGGGCTGGAAACACCATATATTTT
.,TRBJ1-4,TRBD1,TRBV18,CASSLGSGTGSEKLFF,TGTGCCAGCTCACTGGGTTCCGGGACAGGGTCTGAAAAACTGTTTTTT
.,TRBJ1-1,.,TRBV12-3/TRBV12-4,CASSFLSGSEAFF,TGTGCCAGCAGTTTTCTCTCAGGTTCCGAGGCTTTCTTT